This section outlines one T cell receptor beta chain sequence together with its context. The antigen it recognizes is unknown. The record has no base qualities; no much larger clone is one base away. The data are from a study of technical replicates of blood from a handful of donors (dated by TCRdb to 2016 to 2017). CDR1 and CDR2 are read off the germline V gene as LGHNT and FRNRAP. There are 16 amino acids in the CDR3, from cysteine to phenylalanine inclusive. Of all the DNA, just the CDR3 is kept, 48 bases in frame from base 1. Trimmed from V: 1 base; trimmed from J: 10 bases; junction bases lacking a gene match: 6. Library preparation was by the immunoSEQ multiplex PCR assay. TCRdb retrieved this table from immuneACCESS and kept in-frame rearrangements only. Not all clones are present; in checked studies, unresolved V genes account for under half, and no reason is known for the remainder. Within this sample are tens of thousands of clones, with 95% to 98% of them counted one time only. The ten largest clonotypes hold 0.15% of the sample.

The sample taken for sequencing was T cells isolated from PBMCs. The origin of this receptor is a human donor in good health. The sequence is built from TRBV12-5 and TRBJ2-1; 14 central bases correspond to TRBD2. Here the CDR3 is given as CASGLGAGLAGAEQFF. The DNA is TGTGCTAGTGGTTTGGGGGCGGGACTAGCGGGGGCCGAGCAGTTCTTC.